This passage covers 25 T cell receptor beta chains from one sample sequenced in a study of blood T cells in healthy people across ages. Alongside a J-beta primer mix, a sample-barcoded 5' primer served in a second PCR lasting roughly 7 to 11 cycles. TCRdb analysed the 5' RACE reads with MiXCR anew, one entry per CDR3 protein. The sample lists over a million distinct CDR3 sequences; roughly 24% were seen once. These data also formed part of another study, on T cells of mothers and their children.

What was sequenced was blood. The receptors originated from a girl aged 2 to 9 in good health.

Of note for this clonotype: One base away lies a much larger clone, so this may be a sequencing read error. The chain joins TRBV11-2 to TRBJ2-5; D may be TRBD2 (5 bases). Germline values: CDR1 SGHAT, CDR2 FQNNGV. This CDR3 region has 15 residues. The CDR3 DNA follows: TGTGCCAGCAGCCCGTTTAGTGGGGAGTGGGAGACCCGGTACTTC. Amino acid sequence: CASSPFSGEWETRYF.

This clonotype has just a few counts. A junction end diverges from the germline sequence, so it may reflect a read error. V is TRBV6-2 or TRBV6-3 and J is TRBJ2-5, with D maybe TRBD2 (6 bases). Germline lookup yields CDR1 MNHEY and CDR2 SVGEGT. This CDR3 has 14 amino acids. The CDR3 protein is CASSYTLAQETQYF. The CDR3 DNA sequence: TGTGCCAGCAGTTACACTCTAGCGCAGGAGACTCAGTACTTC.

This clonotype was seen only a few times. This rearrangement joins TRBV4-3 to TRBJ2-5; D might be TRBD1 (5 bases). V was trimmed by 0 bases and J by 8 bases, leaving 16 bases between them. This CDR3 is 15 amino acids long. Looked up from germline, CDR1 is LGHNA and CDR2 is YSLEER. The CDR3 here is CASSQDRGPTSTQYF. CDR3 in DNA: TGCGCCAGCAGCCAAGATAGGGGCCCCACCAGCACCCAGTACTTC.

The count of this clonotype is one. The chain links TRBV24-1 to TRBJ2-2, with D hard to call. This CDR3 comprises 15 residues. V lost 8 bases and J lost 3, with 15 bases in between. Germline lookup yields CDR1 KGHDR and CDR2 SFDVKD. The CDR3 nucleotides are TGTGCCACCAAGGCAGGTCCAGAGGACACCGGGGAGCTGTTTTTT. Its translation: CATKAGPEDTGELFF.

This clonotype was detected only a few times. V usage is TRBV27 and J usage is TRBJ1-1, with D perhaps TRBD1 (5 bases). Germline V lookup: CDR1 MNHEY, CDR2 SMNVEV (reference sequence). V was shortened by 6 bases and J by 6 bases, with 17 bases between the two germline ends. The CDR3 runs to 14 residues. The CDR3 region is CASRQGFGYAEAFF. In nucleotides, the CDR3 is TGTGCCAGCAGGCAGGGTTTCGGTTACGCTGAAGCTTTCTTT.

The chain joins TRBV5-1 to TRBJ2-1; 8 positions agree with TRBD1. Germline lookup yields CDR1 SGHRS and CDR2 YFSETQ. This CDR3 region has 15 residues. Losses at the gene ends were 5 bases for V and 7 bases for J; bases not matched to a gene: 11. The CDR3: CASRGFDRGVNEQFF. As DNA, the CDR3 is TGCGCCAGCAGGGGGTTTGACAGGGGCGTTAATGAGCAGTTCTTC.

This clonotype was detected only a few times. The chain joins TRBV27 to TRBJ2-5; D unclear. The germline CDR1 and CDR2 sequences are MNHEY and SMNVEV (reference sequence). V lost 8 bases and J 2 bases, leaving 12 bases between the germline ends. This CDR3 contains 13 residues. The CDR3 reads CASSDGPQETQYF. The CDR3 DNA follows: TGTGCCAGCTCCGACGGCCCGCAAGAGACCCAGTACTTC.

This clonotype was detected once. This chain connects TRBV6-5 to TRBJ2-5, with D possibly TRBD1 on 5 matching bases. Near its end, the DNA agrees better with TRBJ2-7, so the J call may be wrong. Germline CDR1 reads MNHEY; CDR2 reads SVGAGI. This CDR3 comprises 15 residues. CDR3 sequence (DNA): TGTGCCAGCAGTTACGACAACAGGTTGAGGAACGAGCAGTACTTC. Its protein is CASSYDNRLRNEQYF.

This clonotype showed up just a few times. The V and J genes are TRBV4-3 and TRBJ2-1; 8 bases are shared with TRBD1. Losses at the gene ends were 4 bases for V and 6 bases for J; bases not matched to a gene: 8. Germline lookup yields CDR1 LGHNA and CDR2 YSLEER. The CDR3 extends over 15 amino acids. The CDR3 loop reads CASSLGQGTGNEQFF. CDR3 DNA: TGCGCCAGCAGCCTAGGACAGGGCACGGGCAATGAGCAGTTCTTC.

This clonotype was counted only a few times. V usage is TRBV2 and J usage is TRBJ1-1; unclear D gene. CDR3 length: 12 amino acids. Trimming pared 4 bases from V and 8 bases from J, leaving 11 bases between. CDR1 SNHLY and CDR2 FYNNEI come from the germline V gene. The DNA of the CDR3 is TGTGCCAGCAGTGTTGGGGAGCGGGAAGCTTTCTTT. Protein product: CASSVGEREAFF.

This chain uses TRBV6-2 or TRBV6-3 with TRBJ2-3; perhaps TRBD1 as D (5 bases). V dropped 6 bases and J dropped 0 bases, with 16 bases sitting between them. This CDR3 has 16 amino acids. Germline CDR1 MNHEY, CDR2 SVGEGT. CDR3: CASRFSTGTSTDTQYF. Here the CDR3 DNA reads TGTGCCAGCAGATTTAGTACAGGAACTAGCACAGATACGCAGTATTTT.

The gene calls are TRBV12-3 or TRBV12-4 and TRBJ2-7; D gene unclear. V was trimmed by 2 bases and J by 6 bases, leaving 11 bases between them. The CDR3 has 13 residues. CDR3 protein: CASSLFFSGEQYF. The CDR3 DNA reads TGTGCCAGCAGTTTATTCTTCTCCGGCGAGCAGTACTTC.

V is TRBV4-1 and J is TRBJ1-2, with D possibly being TRBD1 (5 bases). This CDR3 is built from 15 residues. The germline CDR1 and CDR2 sequences are MGHRA and YSYEKL. Trimming stripped 0 bases from V and 1 base from J, with 9 bases between. The CDR3 here is CASSQETGINYGYTF. CDR3 DNA: TGCGCCAGCAGCCAAGAAACAGGAATTAACTATGGCTACACCTTC.

The CDR3 bases are TGCAGCGCGACCACACCCCGATCGTTCAATGAGCAGTTCTTC. It codes for CSATTPRSFNEQFF. J is TRBJ2-5 and V is TRBV29-1; D unresolved. The J call is in doubt because the DNA end fits TRBJ2-1 better. Germline V gives CDR1 SQVTM, CDR2 ANQGSEA. The CDR3 has 14 residues.

The gene calls are TRBV13 and TRBJ2-5; TRBD2 agrees at 8 bases. CDR1 and CDR2 (germline): PRHDT, FYEKMQ (reference sequence). The junction had 9 bases not matched to a gene; V was cut back by 5 bases and J by 1 base. The CDR3 spans 16 residues. The CDR3 DNA sequence: TGTGCCAGCAGCCCACCCTCAGCGGGGGTCCAAGAGACCCAGTACTTC. It yields the protein CASSPPSAGVQETQYF.

With regard to this clonotype: No conserved phenylalanine or tryptophan is present at the end of the CDR3, so a read error is the likely explanation. The chain combines TRBV4-1 with TRBJ2-3; 8 bases line up with TRBD2. Trimming cost V 0 bases and J 11 bases; bases outside gene matches: 13. CDR3 length: 16 residues. From germline, CDR1 is MGHRA and CDR2 YSYEKL. The CDR3 sequence is CASSQEGQREPILQYL. DNA of the CDR3: TGCGCCAGCAGCCAAGAAGGCCAGCGGGAGCCCATATTGCAGTATCTT.

This clonotype was seen a handful of times. The J gene is TRBJ1-2, the V gene TRBV6-1, with unresolved D. Trimming stripped 0 bases from V and 3 bases from J, with 8 bases between. From germline, CDR1 is MNHNS and CDR2 SASEGT. CDR3 size: 14 residues. CDR3 residues: CASSEANGDYGYTF. CDR3 nucleotides: TGTGCCAGCAGTGAAGCAAACGGAGACTATGGCTACACCTTC.

The V and J genes are TRBV2 and TRBJ1-2; TRBD1 aligns across 9 bases. This CDR3 is 12 amino acids long. V shed 11 bases, J shed 8 bases, and the junction held 9 bases outside the gene matches. The germline gives CDR1 SNHLY, CDR2 FYNNEI. CDR3 bases: TGTGCCGCCTCCGGGACAGGGCTGGGCTACACCTTC. It encodes CAASGTGLGYTF.

The chain couples TRBV25-1 to TRBJ1-2; D remains unclear. V was shortened by 2 bases and J by 11 bases, with 9 bases between the two germline ends. Germline CDR1 reads MGHDK; CDR2 reads SYGVNS. This CDR3 is built from 11 residues. CDR3 DNA sequence: TGTGCCAGCAGTGAACTCCTTGGTTACACCTTC. Translating gives CASSELLGYTF.

This chain joins TRBV10-2 and TRBJ1-1; D is undetermined. Trimming stripped 7 bases from V and 3 bases from J, with 12 bases between. Germline V gene data show CDR1 as WSHSY and CDR2 as SAAADI. The CDR3 length is 13 residues. The CDR3 coding sequence is TGCGCCAGCACTCAGAGGAAGGACACTGAAGCTTTCTTT. Its protein product is CASTQRKDTEAFF.

Concerning this clonotype itself: Given a much more abundant clone one base away, this may be a read error. This chain joins TRBV4-1 and TRBJ2-3; D remains ambiguous. This CDR3 is 17 amino acids long. V was shortened by 0 bases and J by 0 bases, with 13 bases between the two germline ends. From germline, CDR1 is MGHRA and CDR2 YSYEKL. The CDR3 spells CASSQENGYPSTDTQYF. In DNA, the CDR3 is TGCGCCAGCAGCCAAGAAAACGGCTACCCGAGCACAGATACGCAGTATTTT.

This clonotype was detected only a few times. The chain is built from TRBV2 and TRBJ2-7; 12 positions agree with TRBD2. Trimming cost V 8 bases and J 5 bases; bases outside gene matches: 4. CDR1 SNHLY and CDR2 FYNNEI come from the germline V gene. The CDR3 runs to 13 residues. The CDR3 protein is CASSSGGVDEQYF. As DNA, the CDR3 is TGTGCCAGCTCTAGCGGGGGGGTGGACGAGCAGTACTTC.

This clonotype was seen only a few times. V is TRBV11-2 and J is TRBJ2-3; 7 nucleotides match TRBD1. Germline assignment: CDR1 SGHAT and CDR2 FQNNGV. This CDR3 comprises 17 residues. With V trimmed by 5 bases and J by 6 bases, 17 bases remained unmatched. DNA of the CDR3: TGTGCCAGCAGCCACAACCGGCAAGGGGGCCTACAGGATACGCAGTATTTT. Translated, it gives CASSHNRQGGLQDTQYF.

This clonotype was detected only a few times. The chain employs TRBV29-1 and TRBJ1-4; D remains unclear. The CDR3 has 13 residues. The germline V gene has CDR1 SQVTM and CDR2 ANQGSEA. The V end lost 4 bases, the J end lost 0 bases, and 6 bases lay between the germline ends. CDR3 amino acids: CSVAKATNEKLFF. CDR3 sequence (DNA): TGCAGCGTTGCTAAGGCAACTAATGAAAAACTGTTTTTT. The whole variable domain, filled in from reference TRBV29-1 and TRBJ1-4, reads SAVISQKPSRDICQRGTSLTIQCQVDSQVTMMFWYRQQPGQSLTLIATANQGSEATYESGFVIDKFPISRPNLTFSTLTVSNMSPEDSSIYLCSVAKATNEKLFFGSGTQLSVL.

This clonotype was recorded a few times. This sequence joins TRBV12-3 or TRBV12-4 and TRBJ2-1, with 7 bases lining up with TRBD1. The CDR3 extends over 15 amino acids. Trimming cost V 6 bases and J 3 bases; bases outside gene matches: 8. CDR3: CASRPDRAGYNEQFF. CDR3 nucleotides: TGTGCCAGCAGACCCGACAGGGCCGGCTACAATGAGCAGTTCTTC.